Each of the 13 T cell receptor beta chains below was sequenced from the same sample in a study of long-term antiretroviral therapy in people with HIV. The run of the v3.0 immunoSEQ assay was at survey level. Sequencing was performed with immunoSEQ multiplex PCR; in TCRdb, only in-frame clones are kept and a portion is missing. Of roughly 33,000 clones listed, 65% to 80% were seen once; the top ten hold around 7.5%. Sample: unsorted PBMCs, taken 2 years after starting antiretroviral therapy. The receptors come from a woman in her forties or fifties with HIV.

The rearrangement uses TRBV2 and TRBJ2-4; D unclear. Trimming removed 7 bases from V and 0 bases from J, with 7 bases in between. CDR3 length equals 13 residues. The germline V gene encodes CDR1 SNHLY and CDR2 FYNNEI. The CDR3 DNA follows: TGTGCCAGCACGTCTGTAGCCAAAAACATTCAGTACTTC. Its protein is CASTSVAKNIQYF.

The chain has TRBV6-5 and TRBJ2-3, with 7 bases aligning to TRBD1. CDR1 MNHEY and CDR2 SVGAGI come from the germline V gene. V shed 5 bases and J 2 bases; nucleotides not matched to a gene: 4. The CDR3 totals 14 residues. The CDR3 sequence: CASSRDSYTDTQYF. CDR3 nucleotides: TGTGCCAGCAGTCGGGACAGTTACACAGATACGCAGTATTTT.

A single count supports this clone. The V gene is TRBV9, the J gene TRBJ1-4, with D hard to call. With 0 bases removed from V and 5 bases from J, the gap between germline ends came to 11 bases. The CDR3 runs 15 residues. Per the germline V gene, CDR1 is SGDLS and CDR2 is YYNGEE. The CDR3 coding sequence is TGTGCCAGCAGCGTAGGGGAGATACCCAATGAAAAACTGTTTTTT. This sequence encodes CASSVGEIPNEKLFF.

The genes are TRBV27 and TRBJ1-1; the D is unclear. V lost 5 bases and J 1 base, leaving 8 bases between the germline ends. CDR3 length: 13 residues. Germline lookup yields CDR1 MNHEY and CDR2 SMNVEV (reference sequence). The CDR3 loop reads CASSPQTNTEAFF. CDR3 nucleotides: TGTGCCAGCAGTCCACAGACGAACACTGAAGCTTTCTTT.

In nucleotides, the CDR3 is TGTGCCAGCAGCAAAGGTTCCCCCCTCTATGGCTACACCTTC. This translates into CASSKGSPLYGYTF. The rearrangement links TRBV21-1 to TRBJ1-2. TRBV21-1 is termed a pseudogene. The CDR3 sequence is 14 residues long.

The J gene is TRBJ2-7, the V gene TRBV30, with TRBD1 identical over 8 bases. V shed 2 bases, J shed 2 bases, and the junction held 8 bases outside the gene matches. The CDR3 consists of 15 residues. Germline CDR1 GTSNPN, CDR2 SVGIG (reference sequence). DNA for the CDR3: TGTGCCTGGAGTCTCGACAGGGGCCCCACCTACGAGCAGTACTTC. Amino acid sequence: CAWSLDRGPTYEQYF.

The chain carries TRBV30 and TRBJ2-1; D remains unclear. CDR1 GTSNPN and CDR2 SVGIG come from the germline V gene (reference sequence). This CDR3 region has 17 residues. Trimming took off 2 bases at V and 0 bases at J, with 17 bases between the two ends. The CDR3: CAWSPPRHTSSYNEQFF. The CDR3 DNA follows: TGTGCCTGGAGTCCTCCTCGGCATACGAGCTCCTACAATGAGCAGTTCTTC.

This chain uses TRBV29-1 with TRBJ2-7, with 9 bases lining up with TRBD2. V trimming: 3 bases; J trimming: 2 bases; junction bases outside the gene matches: 5. The CDR3 length is 14 residues. From germline, CDR1 is SQVTM and CDR2 ANQGSEA. The CDR3: CSVDVSGGTYEQYF. The CDR3 DNA reads TGCAGCGTTGATGTTAGCGGGGGCACCTACGAGCAGTACTTC.

This rearrangement joins TRBV19 to TRBJ2-1; 8 nucleotides align to TRBD2. J gave up 0 bases and V 9 bases, and 4 bases lay outside the gene matches. This CDR3 contains 14 residues. Looked up from germline, CDR1 is LNHDA and CDR2 is SQIVND (reference sequence). The CDR3, as DNA: TGTGCCAGCGAGCGGGGGAACTCCTACAATGAGCAGTTCTTC. Translated: CASERGNSYNEQFF.

The chain recombines TRBV5-5 with TRBJ1-2; D might be TRBD1 (5 bases). The CDR3 sequence is 14 residues long. V was trimmed by 3 bases and J by 4 bases, leaving 13 bases between them. Germline V gene lookup returns CDR1 SGHKS and CDR2 YYEKEE (reference sequence). For the CDR3, the DNA is TGTGCCAGCAGCTCGGAGGCAGGGACCTATGGCTACACCTTC. Translating gives CASSSEAGTYGYTF.

The chain couples TRBV4-1 to TRBJ2-1; D is ambiguous. Trimming left V 1 base short and J 4 bases short, with 8 bases between. CDR3 size: 14 residues. Germline CDR1 and CDR2: MGHRA and YSYEKL. The CDR3 spells CASSQVTPYNEQFF. The CDR3 coding sequence is TGCGCCAGCAGCCAAGTTACACCTTACAATGAGCAGTTCTTC.

The genes are TRBV4-1 and TRBJ1-5, with TRBD1 identical over 10 bases. V was clipped by 1 base and J by 7 bases; unmatched bases: 7. The CDR3 runs to 16 residues. Per the germline V gene, CDR1 is MGHRA and CDR2 is YSYEKL. The CDR3 sequence is CASSQGMTGGYQPQHF. CDR3 sequence (DNA): TGCGCCAGCAGCCAAGGTATGACAGGGGGCTACCAGCCCCAGCATTTT.

To note about this clone: One end of the junction varies from germline; a read error may be responsible. The V call is TRBV7-3, the J call TRBJ2-5; D gene uncertain. Germline CDR1 and CDR2: SGHTA and FQGTGA. The CDR3 extends over 13 amino acids. The CDR3 loop is CASSLMTNTELHF. The DNA for the CDR3 is TGTGCCAGCAGCTTAATGACGAACACGGAATTGCACTTC.